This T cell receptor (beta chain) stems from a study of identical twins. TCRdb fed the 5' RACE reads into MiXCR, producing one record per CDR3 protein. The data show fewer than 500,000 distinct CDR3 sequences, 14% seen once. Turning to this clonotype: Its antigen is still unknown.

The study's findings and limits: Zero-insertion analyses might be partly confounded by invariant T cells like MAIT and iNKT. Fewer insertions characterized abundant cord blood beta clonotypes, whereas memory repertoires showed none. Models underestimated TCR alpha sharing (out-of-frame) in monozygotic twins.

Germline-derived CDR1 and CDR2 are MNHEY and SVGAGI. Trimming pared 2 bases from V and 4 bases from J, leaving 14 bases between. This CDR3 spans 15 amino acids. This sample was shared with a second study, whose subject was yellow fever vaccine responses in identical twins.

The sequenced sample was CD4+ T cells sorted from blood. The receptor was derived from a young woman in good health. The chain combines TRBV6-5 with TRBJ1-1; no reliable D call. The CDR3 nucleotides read TGTGCCAGCAGTTACCCCGGGCCCGGCGGCACTGAAGCTTTCTTT. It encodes CASSYPGPGGTEAFF.